This T cell receptor beta chain was identified in a study of T-cell memory formation after mild COVID-19. Across the whole study: TCR clusters were largely donor specific.

Germline lookup yields CDR1 MNHNY and CDR2 SVGAGI (reference sequence). V shed 2 bases and J shed 1 base, with 8 bases lying between them. The CDR3 sequence is 15 residues long. A single record per CDR3 protein comes from TCRdb applying MiXCR to the 5' RACE reads. The profile shows fewer than 400,000 distinct CDR3 sequences, about 15% of them singletons. The sample consisted of PBMCs or a T cell subset sorted from them (not recorded which). V is TRBV6-6 and J is TRBJ2-2; D remains unclear. The receptor's source is a man aged 18 to 29 who had mild COVID-19 (a few samples of this study predate the infection). Cell type and time point are not known. CDR3 sequence (DNA): TGTGCCAGCAGTTACCGAATAGGGAACACCGGGGAGCTGTTTTTT. Amino acids: CASSYRIGNTGELFF.